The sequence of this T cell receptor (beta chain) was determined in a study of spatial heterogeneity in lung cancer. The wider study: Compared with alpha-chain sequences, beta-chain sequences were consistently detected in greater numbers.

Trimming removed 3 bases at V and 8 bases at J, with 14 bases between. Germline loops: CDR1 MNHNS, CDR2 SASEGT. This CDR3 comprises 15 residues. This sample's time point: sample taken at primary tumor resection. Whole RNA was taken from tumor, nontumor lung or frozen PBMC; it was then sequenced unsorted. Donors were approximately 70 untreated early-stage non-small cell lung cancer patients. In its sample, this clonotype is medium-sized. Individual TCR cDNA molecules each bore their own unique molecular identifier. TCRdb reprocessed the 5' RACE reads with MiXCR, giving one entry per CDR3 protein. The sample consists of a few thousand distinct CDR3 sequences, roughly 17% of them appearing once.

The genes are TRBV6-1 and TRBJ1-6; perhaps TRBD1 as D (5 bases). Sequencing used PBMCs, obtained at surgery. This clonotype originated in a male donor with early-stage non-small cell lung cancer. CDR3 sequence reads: CASSDPRENYSPLHF. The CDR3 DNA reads TGTGCCAGCAGTGACCCCAGGGAGAACTATTCACCCCTCCACTTT.